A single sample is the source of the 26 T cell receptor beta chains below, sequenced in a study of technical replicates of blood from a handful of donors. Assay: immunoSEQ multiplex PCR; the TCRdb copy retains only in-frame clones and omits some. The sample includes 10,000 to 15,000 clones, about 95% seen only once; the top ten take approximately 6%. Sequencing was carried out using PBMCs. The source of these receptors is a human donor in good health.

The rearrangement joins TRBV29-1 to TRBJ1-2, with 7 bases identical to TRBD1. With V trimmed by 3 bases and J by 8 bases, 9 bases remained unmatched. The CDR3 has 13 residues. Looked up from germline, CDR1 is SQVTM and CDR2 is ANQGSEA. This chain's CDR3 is CSVENDREGGYTF. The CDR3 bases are TGCAGCGTTGAGAATGACAGGGAAGGCGGCTACACCTTC.

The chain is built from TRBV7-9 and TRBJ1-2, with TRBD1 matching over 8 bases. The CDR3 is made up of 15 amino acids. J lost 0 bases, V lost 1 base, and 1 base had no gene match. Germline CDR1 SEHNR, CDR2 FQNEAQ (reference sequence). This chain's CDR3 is CASSLGDRPNYGYTF. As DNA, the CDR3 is TGTGCCAGCAGCTTAGGGGACAGGCCTAACTATGGCTACACCTTC.

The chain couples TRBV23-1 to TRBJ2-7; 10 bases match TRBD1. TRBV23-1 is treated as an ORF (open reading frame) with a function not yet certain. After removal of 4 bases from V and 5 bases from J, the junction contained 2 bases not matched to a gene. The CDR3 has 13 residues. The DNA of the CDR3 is TGCGCCAGCAGTCGGACAGGGGGAAACGAGCAGTACTTC. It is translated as CASSRTGGNEQYF.

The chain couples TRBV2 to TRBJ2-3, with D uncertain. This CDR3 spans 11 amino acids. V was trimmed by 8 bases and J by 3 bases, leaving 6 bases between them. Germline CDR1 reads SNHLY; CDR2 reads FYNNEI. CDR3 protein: CASAWTDTQYF. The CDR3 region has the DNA TGTGCCAGCGCGTGGACAGATACGCAGTATTTT. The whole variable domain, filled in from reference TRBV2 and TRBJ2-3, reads EPEVTQTPSHQVTQMGQEVILRCVPISNHLYFYWYRQILGQKVEFLVSFYNNEISEKSEIFDDQFSVERPDGSNFTLKIRSTKLEDSAMYFCASAWTDTQYFGPGTRLTVL.

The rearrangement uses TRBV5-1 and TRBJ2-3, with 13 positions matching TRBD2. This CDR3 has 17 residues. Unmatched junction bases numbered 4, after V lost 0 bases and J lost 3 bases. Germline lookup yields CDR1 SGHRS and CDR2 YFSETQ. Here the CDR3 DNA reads TGCGCCAGCAGCTTGGGACTAGCGGGAGGAATTACAGATACGCAGTATTTT. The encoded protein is CASSLGLAGGITDTQYF. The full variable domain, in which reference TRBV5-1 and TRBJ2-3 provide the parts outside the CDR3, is KAGVTQTPRYLIKTRGQQVTLSCSPISGHRSVSWYQQTPGQGLQFLFEYFSETQRNKGNFPGRFSGRQFSNSRSEMNVSTLELGDSALYLCASSLGLAGGITDTQYFGPGTRLTVL.

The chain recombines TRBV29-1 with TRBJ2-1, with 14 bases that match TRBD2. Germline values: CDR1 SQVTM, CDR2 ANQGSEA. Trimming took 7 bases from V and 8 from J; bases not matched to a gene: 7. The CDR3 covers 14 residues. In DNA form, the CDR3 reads TGCAGCGCGGACGGGACTAGCGGGAGCTATGAGCAGTTCTTC. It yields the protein CSADGTSGSYEQFF.

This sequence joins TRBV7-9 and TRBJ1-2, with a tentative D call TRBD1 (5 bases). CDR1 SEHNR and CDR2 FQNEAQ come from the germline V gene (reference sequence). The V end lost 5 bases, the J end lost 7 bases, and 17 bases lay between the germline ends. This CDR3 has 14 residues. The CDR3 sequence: CASSVTAQGGGYTF. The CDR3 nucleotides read TGTGCCAGCAGCGTAACCGCCCAGGGTGGTGGCTACACCTTC. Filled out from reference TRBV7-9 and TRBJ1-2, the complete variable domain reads DTGVSQNPRHKITKRGQNVTFRCDPISEHNRLYWYRQTLGQGPEFLTYFQNEAQLEKSRLLSDRFSAERPKGSFSTLEIQRTEQGDSAMYLCASSVTAQGGGYTFGSGTRLTVV.

The CDR3 DNA follows: TGTGCCAGCAGTTTGACCAGGACAGGGTCCAACTACACCTTC. Amino acid sequence: CASSLTRTGSNYTF. This chain uses TRBV28 with TRBJ1-2, with TRBD1 matching 8 bases. The trim removed 3 bases at V and 10 bases at J, leaving 10 bases unmatched. The CDR3 totals 14 residues. CDR1 and CDR2 (germline): MDHEN, SYDVKM.

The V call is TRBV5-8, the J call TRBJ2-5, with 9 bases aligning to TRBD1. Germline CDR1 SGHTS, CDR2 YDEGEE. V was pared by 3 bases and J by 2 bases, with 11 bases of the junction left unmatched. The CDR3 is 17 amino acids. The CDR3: CASSSQLPGQGQETQYF. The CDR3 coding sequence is TGTGCCAGCAGCTCCCAACTGCCGGGACAGGGACAAGAGACCCAGTACTTC.

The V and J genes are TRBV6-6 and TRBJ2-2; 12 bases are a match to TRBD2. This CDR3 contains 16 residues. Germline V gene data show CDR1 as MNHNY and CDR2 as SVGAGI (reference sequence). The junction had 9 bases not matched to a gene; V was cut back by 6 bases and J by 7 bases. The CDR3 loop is CASSSSLAGGIGELFF. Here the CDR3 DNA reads TGTGCCAGCAGCTCCTCACTAGCGGGAGGAATCGGGGAGCTGTTTTTT.

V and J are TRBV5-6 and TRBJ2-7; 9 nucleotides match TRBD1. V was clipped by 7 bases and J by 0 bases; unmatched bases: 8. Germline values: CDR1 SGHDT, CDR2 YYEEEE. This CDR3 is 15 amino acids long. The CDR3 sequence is CASRRGQGISYEQYF. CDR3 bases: TGTGCCAGCCGACGCGGACAGGGGATCTCCTACGAGCAGTACTTC.

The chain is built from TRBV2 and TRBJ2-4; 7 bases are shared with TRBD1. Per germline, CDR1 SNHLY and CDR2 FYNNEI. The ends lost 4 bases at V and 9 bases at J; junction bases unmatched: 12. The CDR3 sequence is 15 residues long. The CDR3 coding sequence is TGTGCCAGCAGTGGGTCCCCTGGGACAGTTAGCATTCAGTACTTC. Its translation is CASSGSPGTVSIQYF.

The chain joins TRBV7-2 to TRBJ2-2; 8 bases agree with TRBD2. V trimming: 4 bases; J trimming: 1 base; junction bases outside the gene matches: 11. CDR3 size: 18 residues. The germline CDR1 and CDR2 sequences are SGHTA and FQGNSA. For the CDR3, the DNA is TGTGCCAGCAGCTCCCGGGCTAGCGGGCCAGGGAACACCGGGGAGCTGTTTTTT. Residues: CASSSRASGPGNTGELFF.

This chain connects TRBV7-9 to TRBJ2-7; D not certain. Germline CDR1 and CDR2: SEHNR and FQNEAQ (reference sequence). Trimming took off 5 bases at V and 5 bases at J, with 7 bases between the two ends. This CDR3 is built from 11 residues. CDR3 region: CASSVIDEQYF. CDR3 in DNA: TGTGCCAGCAGCGTCATAGACGAGCAGTACTTC. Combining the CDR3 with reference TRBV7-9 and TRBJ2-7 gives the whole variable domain DTGVSQNPRHKITKRGQNVTFRCDPISEHNRLYWYRQTLGQGPEFLTYFQNEAQLEKSRLLSDRFSAERPKGSFSTLEIQRTEQGDSAMYLCASSVIDEQYFGPGTRLTVT.

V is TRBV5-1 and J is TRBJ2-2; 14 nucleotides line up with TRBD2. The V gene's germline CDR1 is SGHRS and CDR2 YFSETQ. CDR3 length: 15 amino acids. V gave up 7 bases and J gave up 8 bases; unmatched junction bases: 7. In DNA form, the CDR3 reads TGCGCCAGCGGCCCGGGACTAGCGGGAGCTGGGGAGCTGTTTTTT. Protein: CASGPGLAGAGELFF.

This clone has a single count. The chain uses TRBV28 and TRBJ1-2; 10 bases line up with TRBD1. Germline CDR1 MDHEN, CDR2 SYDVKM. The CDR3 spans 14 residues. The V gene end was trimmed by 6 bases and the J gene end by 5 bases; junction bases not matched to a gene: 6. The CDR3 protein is CASSKGQGFYGYTF. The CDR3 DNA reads TGTGCCAGCAGCAAGGGACAGGGGTTTTATGGCTACACCTTC.

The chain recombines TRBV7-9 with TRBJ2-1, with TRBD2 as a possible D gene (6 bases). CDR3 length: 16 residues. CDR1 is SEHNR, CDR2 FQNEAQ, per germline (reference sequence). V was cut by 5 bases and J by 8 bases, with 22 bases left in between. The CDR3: CASSTPEAGRVDEQFF. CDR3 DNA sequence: TGTGCCAGCAGCACACCGGAGGCGGGACGGGTGGATGAGCAGTTCTTC.

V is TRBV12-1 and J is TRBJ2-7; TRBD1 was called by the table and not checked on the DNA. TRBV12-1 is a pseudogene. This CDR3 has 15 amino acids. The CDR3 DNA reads TGTGCCAGCAACACCTTGTCGGACAGGGCCTACGAGCAGTACTTC. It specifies CASNTLSDRAYEQYF.

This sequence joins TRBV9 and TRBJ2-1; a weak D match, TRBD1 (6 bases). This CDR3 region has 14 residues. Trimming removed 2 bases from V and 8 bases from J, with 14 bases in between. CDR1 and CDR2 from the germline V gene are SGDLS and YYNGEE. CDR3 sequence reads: CASSVTTGEYEQFF. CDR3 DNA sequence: TGTGCCAGCAGCGTTACGACAGGCGAATATGAGCAGTTCTTC.

The CDR3 spells CASRDGRTGMGYTF. DNA of the CDR3: TGCGCCAGCAGAGACGGCCGCACGGGTATGGGCTACACCTTC. This chain joins TRBV5-1 and TRBJ1-2; D is ambiguous. The CDR3 is 14 residues long. CDR1 and CDR2 (germline): SGHRS, YFSETQ. V was clipped by 5 bases and J by 8 bases, with 19 bases between them.

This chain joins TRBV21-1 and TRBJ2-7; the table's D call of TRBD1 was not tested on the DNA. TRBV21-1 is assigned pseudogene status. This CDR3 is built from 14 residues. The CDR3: CASSKGAQVPEQYF. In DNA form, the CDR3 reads TGTGCCAGCAGCAAAGGGGCACAGGTACCCGAGCAGTACTTC.

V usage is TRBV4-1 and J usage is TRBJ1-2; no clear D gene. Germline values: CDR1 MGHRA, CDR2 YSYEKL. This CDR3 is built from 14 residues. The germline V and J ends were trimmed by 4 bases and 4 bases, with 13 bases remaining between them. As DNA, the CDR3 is TGCGCCAGCAGCCCCGAAGCAAGTTCCTATGGCTACACCTTC. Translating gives CASSPEASSYGYTF.

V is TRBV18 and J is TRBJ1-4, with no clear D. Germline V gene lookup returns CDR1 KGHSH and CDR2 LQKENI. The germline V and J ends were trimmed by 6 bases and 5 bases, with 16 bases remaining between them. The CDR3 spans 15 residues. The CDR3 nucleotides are TGTGCCAGCTCCATTTCGTCAGGAGGGAATGAAAAACTGTTTTTT. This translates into CASSISSGGNEKLFF.

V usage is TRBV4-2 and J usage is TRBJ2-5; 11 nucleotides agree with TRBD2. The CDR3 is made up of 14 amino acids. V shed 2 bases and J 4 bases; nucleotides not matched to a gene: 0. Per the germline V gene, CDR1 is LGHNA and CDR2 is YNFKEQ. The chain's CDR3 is CASSQTSGRETQYF. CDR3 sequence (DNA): TGTGCCAGCAGCCAAACTAGCGGGAGAGAGACCCAGTACTTC.

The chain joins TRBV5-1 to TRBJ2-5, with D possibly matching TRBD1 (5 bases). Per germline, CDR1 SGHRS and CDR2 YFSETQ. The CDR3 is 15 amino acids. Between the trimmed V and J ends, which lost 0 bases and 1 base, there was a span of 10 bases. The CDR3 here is CASSLGRVSQETQYF. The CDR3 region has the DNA TGCGCCAGCAGCTTGGGCAGGGTCAGCCAAGAGACCCAGTACTTC.

This CDR3 is CASSQEVSVSGEQFF. The CDR3 DNA sequence: TGTGCCAGCAGCCAAGAAGTTTCGGTCTCGGGTGAGCAGTTCTTC. This sequence joins TRBV4-2 and TRBJ2-1; D remains ambiguous. Germline assignment: CDR1 LGHNA and CDR2 YNFKEQ. This CDR3 region has 15 residues. V gave up 0 bases and J gave up 9 bases, with 15 bases separating them.